Following are 3 T cell receptor beta chains from one sample sequenced in a study of T cells after yellow fever vaccination. Via MiXCR, TCRdb re-called the 5' RACE reads, giving one row per CDR3 protein. The table includes around 200,000 distinct CDR3 sequences, approximately 11% detected once. The sample in question was CD8+ T cells sorted from PBMCs, obtained 15 days after the yellow fever booster vaccination. The receptors here all came from a man aged 18 to 30 who received the YFV17D yellow fever vaccine.

At least ten counts were recorded for this clonotype. The chain is built from TRBV12-3 or TRBV12-4 and TRBJ2-2, with D uncertain. The V end was cut by 5 bases, the J end by 2 bases, with 3 bases between. The CDR3 covers 12 residues. The CDR3 region has the DNA TGTGCCAGCAGTCCTAACACCGGGGAGCTGTTTTTT. Its translation: CASSPNTGELFF.

The CDR3 bases are TGTGCCAGCAGCGCACAGGGTAAGGGAGTTCAGCCCCAGCATTTT. This codes for CASSAQGKGVQPQHF. This rearrangement joins TRBV27 to TRBJ1-5, with D maybe TRBD1 (6 bases). V shed 6 bases and J shed 6 bases, with 18 bases lying between them. This CDR3 region has 15 residues. CDR1 and CDR2 from the germline V gene are MNHEY and SMNVEV (reference sequence).

This clonotype occurred a few times. The chain carries TRBV27 and TRBJ2-1; a weak D match, TRBD2 (7 bases). With 0 bases removed from V and 0 bases from J, the gap between germline ends came to 9 bases. This CDR3 spans 16 amino acids. Per germline, CDR1 MNHEY and CDR2 SMNVEV (reference sequence). The CDR3 DNA reads TGTGCCAGCAGTTTATCGAGGGGGGGCTCCTACAATGAGCAGTTCTTC. This codes for CASSLSRGGSYNEQFF.